The T cell receptor beta chain under discussion was sequenced for a study of response to subunit inactivated influenza vaccine. This clonotype was seen more than once but under ten times. Its antigen is not identified. Study outcomes and limitations: Authors suggested each seasonal flu vaccination may recruit only limited numbers of new T cells.

One entry per CDR3 protein results from TCRdb running MiXCR on the RT-PCR reads. The sample shows about 700,000 distinct CDR3 sequences, 14% of them seen only once. V was trimmed by 6 bases and J by 4 bases, leaving 18 bases between them. The CDR3 loop spans 15 amino acids. Germline CDR1 is SEHNR and CDR2 is FQNEAQ (reference sequence). This TCR was sampled from a man aged 50-60 years who received an inactivated influenza vaccine. This chain connects TRBV7-9 to TRBJ1-1; D remains ambiguous. This specimen was PBMCs from blood, taken around two weeks before vaccination. The CDR3 coding sequence is TGTGCCAGCAGTTTTAGTCTTAATCCGGGCACTGAAGCTTTCTTT. Its protein product is CASSFSLNPGTEAFF.